Below, 6 T cell receptor beta chains from the same sample are listed, as sequenced in a study of response to subunit inactivated influenza vaccine. Each CDR3 protein is one row after TCRdb ran MiXCR on the RT-PCR reads. This table has 700,000 to 900,000 distinct CDR3 sequences, approximately 21% appearing once. The sample here was PBMCs from blood, taken more than 4 days after vaccination. The receptors were gathered from a man aged 50 to 60 who received an inactivated influenza vaccine.

This clonotype was observed at least ten times. The chain links TRBV7-9 to TRBJ1-1; D call uncertain. Germline-derived CDR1 and CDR2 are SEHNR and FQNEAQ (reference sequence). The CDR3 covers 14 residues. V lost 0 bases and J 2 bases, leaving 7 bases between the germline ends. In DNA, the CDR3 is TGTGCCAGCAGCTTAGCGGCCGAAAACACTGAAGCTTTCTTT. Translated: CASSLAAENTEAFF.

V gene TRBV20-1 combines with J gene TRBJ2-5; 8 nucleotides align to TRBD2. The CDR3 runs 14 residues. Trimming cost V 5 bases and J 5 bases; bases outside gene matches: 10. Germline assignment: CDR1 DFQATT and CDR2 SNEGSKA (reference sequence). DNA for the CDR3: TGCAGTGCTGTACGTAGCGGGGCTGGGGAGACCCAGTACTTC. It specifies CSAVRSGAGETQYF.

This rearrangement joins TRBV10-3 to TRBJ2-7; tentative D call: TRBD2 (7 bases). V lost 7 bases and J 3 bases, leaving 16 bases between the germline ends. CDR1 is ENHRY, CDR2 SYGVKD, per germline. CDR3 length: 14 residues. The CDR3 DNA is TGTGCCATCACCTCAGCGGGACACAACTACGAGCAGTACTTC. This translates into CAITSAGHNYEQYF.

The sample holds a few counts of this clonotype. This chain joins TRBV12-3 or TRBV12-4 and TRBJ1-2; maybe TRBD1 (6 bases). This CDR3 contains 16 residues. Trimming stripped 0 bases from V and 4 bases from J, with 15 bases between. The CDR3 loop is CASSLAENRVLYGYTF. CDR3 DNA sequence: TGTGCCAGCAGTTTAGCGGAGAACAGGGTTCTCTATGGCTACACCTTC.

This clonotype showed up many times. The chain is built from TRBV20-1 and TRBJ1-1; no reliable D call. Per the germline V gene, CDR1 is DFQATT and CDR2 is SNEGSKA (reference sequence). The CDR3 spans 14 residues. The V end was cut by 1 base, the J end by 0 bases, with 9 bases between. The DNA for the CDR3 is TGCAGTGCTAGAGTGATACAGCTGAACACTGAAGCTTTCTTT. Amino acids: CSARVIQLNTEAFF.

The table lists this clonotype with a few counts. The chain recombines TRBV6-5 with TRBJ2-4; 11 positions agree with TRBD1. CDR3 length: 13 residues. The V and J ends lost 5 bases and 13 bases, in that order; junction bases with no gene match: 7. The germline CDR1 and CDR2 sequences are MNHEY and SVGAGI. CDR3 region: CASSPSGQGVQYF. Written as DNA, the CDR3 is TGTGCCAGCAGTCCCTCGGGACAGGGGGTCCAGTACTTC.